One sample yielded the 9 T cell receptor beta chains listed below, sequenced in a study of tumor-infiltrating lymphocytes in oesophageal squamous cell carcinoma. TCRdb re-derived calls from the PCR reads in MiXCR, one entry per CDR3 protein. The profile shows some 7,100 distinct CDR3 sequences, 15% to 18% of them singletons. The sequencing input was blood. These receptors were taken from a male donor with esophageal squamous cell carcinoma.

There are many counts of this clonotype. This chain links TRBV5-4 with TRBJ2-1; D is unclear. The germline V and J ends were trimmed by 0 bases and 2 bases, with 9 bases remaining between them. The CDR3 covers 15 residues. Germline CDR1 is SGHNT and CDR2 is YYREEE (reference sequence). For the CDR3, the DNA is TGTGCCAGCAGCTTGGGACACCTGGCCTACAATGAGCAGTTCTTC. This sequence encodes CASSLGHLAYNEQFF.

V usage is TRBV24-1 and J usage is TRBJ1-5; TRBD1 matches at 8 bases. Germline lookup yields CDR1 KGHDR and CDR2 SFDVKD. Losses at the gene ends were 2 bases for V and 6 bases for J; bases not matched to a gene: 11. The CDR3 length is 17 residues. The chain's CDR3 is CATSDSGRQGASQPQHF. CDR3 nucleotides: TGTGCCACCAGTGATTCGGGTCGGCAGGGGGCCTCTCAGCCCCAGCATTTT.

This clonotype was seen many times. The rearrangement joins TRBV2 to TRBJ1-1; 12 nucleotides align to TRBD1. V shed 5 bases, J shed 6 bases, and the junction held 13 bases outside the gene matches. The length of the CDR3 is 17 residues. Germline CDR1 SNHLY, CDR2 FYNNEI. The CDR3 spells CASSQQGPGQGASEAFF. The DNA of the CDR3 is TGTGCCAGCAGTCAACAAGGACCGGGACAGGGGGCTTCTGAAGCTTTCTTT.

By frequency in the sample, this clonotype is medium-sized. The chain employs TRBV12-3 or TRBV12-4 and TRBJ2-7; TRBD2 might be the D (6 bases). V was clipped by 6 bases and J by 1 base, with 7 bases between them. The CDR3 runs to 12 residues. This CDR3 reads CASRGGSYEQYF. CDR3 bases: TGTGCCAGCAGGGGGGGATCCTACGAGCAGTACTTC.

The chain recombines TRBV5-1 with TRBJ2-7; D gene ambiguous. The DNA matches TRBJ2-1 better at its end, which makes the J call doubtful. CDR1 is SGHRS and CDR2 is YFSETQ in the germline V gene. CDR3 length equals 11 residues. As DNA, the CDR3 is TGCGCCAGCAGCCCCGGCAATGAGCAGTTCTTC. It yields the protein CASSPGNEQFF.

The table lists this clonotype with many counts. The chain joins TRBV24-1 to TRBJ2-7, with D maybe TRBD2 (5 bases). The CDR3 consists of 12 residues. With 3 bases removed from V and 4 bases from J, the gap between germline ends came to 6 bases. Germline CDR1 is KGHDR and CDR2 is SFDVKD. CDR3 region: CATSDRGYEQYF. CDR3 coding DNA: TGTGCCACCAGTGATCGGGGATACGAGCAGTACTTC.

In this sample, this clonotype turned up many times. This sequence joins TRBV5-1 and TRBJ2-1; the D call may be TRBD1 or TRBD2 (5 bases each). V lost 8 bases and J 10 bases, leaving 22 bases between the germline ends. Germline CDR1 reads SGHRS; CDR2 reads YFSETQ. This CDR3 region has 14 residues. CDR3 DNA: TGCGCCAGTAGACAAGAGGGGCTGAAAACCGAGCAGTTCTTC. Residues: CASRQEGLKTEQFF.

The chain joins TRBV3-1 to TRBJ1-1; 7 bases line up with TRBD1. The length of the CDR3 is 15 residues. V dropped 7 bases and J dropped 0; count of bases not matched to a gene: 8. Germline V CDR1 and CDR2: LGHDT, YNNKEL (reference sequence). The CDR3 sequence is CASNRGAAMNTEAFF. For the CDR3, the DNA is TGTGCCAGCAACAGGGGAGCAGCTATGAACACTGAAGCTTTCTTT.

Regarding this clonotype: Because the CDR3 is missing its conserved closing phenylalanine or tryptophan, this is likely a read error. It is unclear where the CDR3 begins or ends on the DNA, so no DNA is shown, and the CDR3 is as TCRdb lists it. This chain connects TRBV10-2 to TRBJ2-6; the D call TRBD2 from the table was never checked on the DNA. Germline CDR1 WSHSY, CDR2 SAAADI. The CDR3 is 16 amino acids in total, end residues counted. The CDR3 loop reads CASRAGGPNNEQFFGA.